These 22 T cell receptor beta chains share one sample of origin, sequenced in a study of PD-L1 blockade in urothelial cancer (dated by TCRdb to about 2017). Libraries were constructed by the immunoSEQ multiplex PCR assay. Entries here come from immuneACCESS through TCRdb and include only in-frame sequences with V and J called. Some clones fail to appear in such tables; in the studies checked, an unresolved V gene covers under half of the shortfall, and the cause of the remainder is unknown. The sample profile shows 85,000 to 100,000 clones; over 75% of them were found once. About 2% of the sample is held by the ten biggest clonotypes. Taken with the paper, the label for time point translates to: pretreatment peripheral blood. The specimen comprised PBMCs, sampled around atezolizumab (anti-PD-L1) treatment. These receptors all stem from a man aged 55 to 70 with urothelial cancer.

This clone has a single count. This chain joins TRBV23-1 and TRBJ1-2; maybe TRBD1 (5 bases). TRBV23-1 is noted as an ORF with a role that remains uncertain. The CDR3 consists of 16 residues. Trimming stripped 0 bases from V and 6 bases from J, with 17 bases between. CDR3 coding DNA: TGCGCCAGCAGTCAATCGATGGAATTGGAGGGGAATGGCTACACCTTC. Protein sequence: CASSQSMELEGNGYTF.

The chain couples TRBV16 to TRBJ2-7, with D perhaps TRBD2 (6 bases). The CDR3 has 14 residues. The germline V and J ends were trimmed by 4 bases and 5 bases, with 15 bases remaining between them. CDR1 and CDR2 (germline): KGHSY, FQNENV. Written as DNA, the CDR3 is TGTGCCAGCAGCCCCCCGGGAGTATTCAACGAGCAGTACTTC. The encoded protein is CASSPPGVFNEQYF. Drawing the rest from reference TRBV16 and TRBJ2-7, the complete variable domain is GEEVAQTPKHLVRGEGQKAKLYCAPIKGHSYVFWYQQVLKNEFKFLISFQNENVFDETGMPKERFSAKCLPNSPCSLEIQATKLEDSAVYFCASSPPGVFNEQYFGPGTRLTVT.

The gene calls are TRBV11-3 and TRBJ2-1; possibly TRBD2 for D (6 bases). The CDR3 extends over 18 amino acids. From germline, CDR1 is SGHNT and CDR2 YENEEA. Trimming removed 2 bases from V and 0 bases from J, with 17 bases in between. The CDR3 here is CASSLNRGGSVSYNEQFF. DNA of the CDR3: TGTGCCAGCAGCTTAAATAGGGGAGGTAGCGTCTCCTACAATGAGCAGTTCTTC. Based on the CDR3 plus reference TRBV11-3 and TRBJ2-1, the full variable domain is EAGVVQSPRYKIIEKKQPVAFWCNPISGHNTLYWYLQNLGQGPELLIRYENEEAVDDSQLPKDRFSAERLKGVDSTLKIQPAELGDSAVYLCASSLNRGGSVSYNEQFFGPGTRLTVL.

The count of this clone is one. The chain is built from TRBV6-5 and TRBJ2-7; D might be TRBD1 (5 bases). Deletions cut 6 bases from V and 5 bases from J, with 17 bases between. The CDR3 consists of 14 residues. Germline assignment: CDR1 MNHEY and CDR2 SVGAGI. The CDR3 loop reads CASRDSNRAHEQYF. As DNA, the CDR3 is TGTGCCAGCAGAGACAGTAATCGGGCCCACGAGCAGTACTTC.

The chain couples TRBV7-2 to TRBJ1-4, with 7 bases that match TRBD1. Germline V lookup: CDR1 SGHTA, CDR2 FQGNSA. The CDR3 consists of 15 residues. Trimming removed 1 base from V and 2 bases from J; junction bases left unmatched: 1. The CDR3 loop reads CASSLVTGTNEKLFF. The CDR3 nucleotides are TGTGCCAGCAGCTTAGTGACAGGGACTAATGAAAAACTGTTTTTT. The variable domain in full, with the rest retrieved from reference TRBV7-2 and TRBJ1-4, is GAGVSQSPSNKVTEKGKDVELRCDPISGHTALYWYRQSLGQGLEFLIYFQGNSAPDKSGLPSDRFSAERTGGSVSTLTIQRTQQEDSAVYLCASSLVTGTNEKLFFGSGTQLSVL.

This sequence joins TRBV29-1 and TRBJ2-7; 10 positions agree with TRBD1. Per germline, CDR1 SQVTM and CDR2 ANQGSEA. With 6 bases clipped from V and 12 bases from J, the junction kept 11 bases outside the gene matches. The CDR3 runs to 12 residues. CDR3 region: CSVGTDRGHRYF. CDR3 sequence (DNA): TGCAGCGTCGGGACCGACAGGGGGCATCGGTACTTC.

This clone was recorded only once. This sequence joins TRBV5-4 and TRBJ2-3, with unresolved D. V dropped 0 bases and J dropped 4 bases, with 12 bases sitting between them. Germline assignment: CDR1 SGHNT and CDR2 YYREEE (reference sequence). The CDR3 contains 15 residues. CDR3 sequence reads: CASSLGQHSADTQYF. In DNA form, the CDR3 reads TGTGCCAGCAGCTTGGGCCAACATTCCGCAGATACGCAGTATTTT. Variable domain in full (rest from reference TRBV5-4 and TRBJ2-3): ETGVTQSPTHLIKTRGQQVTLRCSSQSGHNTVSWYQQALGQGPQFIFQYYREEENGRGNFPPRFSGLQFPNYSSELNVNALELDDSALYLCASSLGQHSADTQYFGPGTRLTVL.

This chain joins TRBV28 and TRBJ1-4; D unresolved. V shed 6 bases and J shed 8 bases, with 13 bases lying between them. Germline-derived CDR1 and CDR2 are MDHEN and SYDVKM. The CDR3 covers 13 residues. The CDR3 DNA reads TGTGCCAGCAGGAGGCGTCTGAGGGAAAAACTGTTTTTT. It yields the protein CASRRRLREKLFF.

The V and J genes are TRBV5-6 and TRBJ2-7, with TRBD2 as a possible D gene (6 bases). The V gene lost 0 bases and the J gene lost 0 bases, with 13 bases spanning the gap. CDR1 SGHDT and CDR2 YYEEEE come from the germline V gene. The CDR3 has 16 residues. For the CDR3, the DNA is TGTGCCAGCAGCTTGGGTGCGGGGAGGCTCTCCTACGAGCAGTACTTC. Translation gives CASSLGAGRLSYEQYF.

With regard to this clone: The identical CDR3 is also encoded by other nucleotide sequences in the sample. The chain couples TRBV27 to TRBJ1-6; TRBD1 aligns across 9 bases. Per the germline V gene, CDR1 is MNHEY and CDR2 is SMNVEV (reference sequence). The CDR3 has 15 residues. J lost 4 bases, V lost 5 bases, and 3 bases had no gene match. This CDR3 is CASSKGQGYNSPLHF. The CDR3, as DNA: TGTGCCAGCAGTAAGGGACAGGGATATAATTCACCCCTCCACTTT.

This chain links TRBV6-5 with TRBJ1-3; weak D call: TRBD1 (6 bases). Germline loops: CDR1 MNHEY, CDR2 SVGAGI. The CDR3 spans 15 residues. Trimming cost V 0 bases and J 14 bases, with 20 bases left between them. The CDR3 reads CASSYSKQGSGPLYF. In DNA form, the CDR3 reads TGTGCCAGCAGTTACTCGAAACAGGGTTCGGGTCCTCTATATTTT.

The rearrangement links TRBV7-3 to TRBJ2-5; 9 bases line up with TRBD1. The CDR3 has 15 amino acids. Germline CDR1 and CDR2: SGHTA and FQGTGA. V was pared by 2 bases and J by 2 bases, with 3 bases of the junction left unmatched. The CDR3 sequence is CASSLGDRDQETQYF. The CDR3 coding sequence is TGTGCCAGCAGCTTAGGGGACAGGGATCAAGAGACCCAGTACTTC.

The V and J genes are TRBV19 and TRBJ2-6; D may be TRBD1 (5 bases). In germline, CDR1 is LNHDA, CDR2 SQIVND (reference sequence). This CDR3 has 17 amino acids. V dropped 4 bases and J dropped 0 bases, with 13 bases sitting between them. CDR3 in DNA: TGTGCCAGTAGTACAAAGGGGCTAAGCTCTGGGGCCAACGTCCTGACTTTC. Encoded protein: CASSTKGLSSGANVLTF.

CDR3 nucleotides: TGTGCCAGCAGTTCAACAGGGCTCAGCACCTTC. Its protein is CASSSTGLSTF. The chain links TRBV28 to TRBJ1-2, with a possible D match to TRBD1 (6 bases). V was shortened by 4 bases and J by 13 bases, with 13 bases between the two germline ends. Germline CDR1 reads MDHEN; CDR2 reads SYDVKM. This CDR3 is built from 11 residues.

This clone was recorded a few times. The chain couples TRBV7-3 to TRBJ1-1, with 8 bases lining up with TRBD1. Looked up from germline, CDR1 is SGHTA and CDR2 is FQGTGA. Trimming cost V 8 bases and J 3 bases; bases outside gene matches: 5. This CDR3 spans 13 amino acids. The CDR3 reads CASAGQGDTEAFF. CDR3 DNA: TGTGCCAGCGCCGGACAGGGCGACACTGAAGCTTTCTTT.

The chain joins TRBV10-3 to TRBJ2-3; D is undetermined. This CDR3 is built from 12 residues. Trimming left V 3 bases short and J 2 bases short, with 3 bases between. From germline, CDR1 is ENHRY and CDR2 SYGVKD. The DNA of the CDR3 is TGTGCCATCAGTGAACTCACAGATACGCAGTATTTT. Protein sequence: CAISELTDTQYF.

The chain couples TRBV6-5 to TRBJ1-4; the D gene is possibly TRBD1 (6 bases). The ends were cut back, 6 bases at V and 5 bases at J, with 13 bases in the middle. The CDR3 has 14 amino acids. The germline V gene has CDR1 MNHEY and CDR2 SVGAGI. DNA of the CDR3: TGTGCCAGCAGCCCCAGGGGCGGGAATGAAAAACTGTTTTTT. Translated, it gives CASSPRGGNEKLFF.

The V gene is TRBV27, the J gene TRBJ2-1, with TRBD2 matching 13 bases. The CDR3 extends over 15 amino acids. The V segment lost 6 bases and the J segment 6 bases; nucleotides outside the gene matches: 5. Per germline, CDR1 MNHEY and CDR2 SMNVEV (reference sequence). CDR3 residues: CASSLGTSGINEQFF. The CDR3 nucleotides are TGTGCCAGCAGCCTAGGGACTAGCGGGATCAATGAGCAGTTCTTC.

The chain has TRBV5-6 and TRBJ1-2, with 11 bases lining up with TRBD1. Trimming cost V 3 bases and J 6 bases; bases outside gene matches: 7. Germline values: CDR1 SGHDT, CDR2 YYEEEE. This CDR3 is built from 15 residues. The CDR3 DNA follows: TGTGCCAGCAGCTCCTGGGGACAGGGGGGGGATGGCTACACCTTC. It yields the protein CASSSWGQGGDGYTF.

The gene calls are TRBV6-5 and TRBJ1-6, with TRBD1 as a possible D gene (5 bases). Germline-derived CDR1 and CDR2 are MNHEY and SVGAGI. V lost 6 bases and J 0 bases, leaving 9 bases between the germline ends. This CDR3 has 15 amino acids. The CDR3 here is CASRRQSSYNSPLHF. CDR3 in DNA: TGTGCCAGCAGGAGACAGAGCTCCTATAATTCACCCCTCCACTTT.

This clone was detected once. The V gene is TRBV5-1, the J gene TRBJ1-2; D call uncertain. Trimming pared 0 bases from V and 2 bases from J, leaving 5 bases between. The CDR3 is made up of 13 amino acids. The germline V gene has CDR1 SGHRS and CDR2 YFSETQ. The CDR3 sequence is CASSLAKNYGYTF. The DNA of the CDR3 is TGCGCCAGCAGCTTGGCCAAAAACTATGGCTACACCTTC. The full variable domain, its missing parts supplied by reference TRBV5-1 and TRBJ1-2, is KAGVTQTPRYLIKTRGQQVTLSCSPISGHRSVSWYQQTPGQGLQFLFEYFSETQRNKGNFPGRFSGRQFSNSRSEMNVSTLELGDSALYLCASSLAKNYGYTFGSGTRLTVV.

The chain recombines TRBV5-6 with TRBJ2-7; D may be TRBD2 (6 bases). CDR1 and CDR2 from the germline V gene are SGHDT and YYEEEE. V gave up 7 bases and J gave up 1 base, with 9 bases separating them. The CDR3 contains 12 residues. CDR3 in amino acids: CASGGVSYEQYF. CDR3 DNA: TGTGCCAGCGGAGGGGTGTCCTACGAGCAGTACTTC.